This TCR beta chain appears in the sequencing data of a study (dated by TCRdb to about 2016). Libraries were made using RT-PCR. Sequencing took place on an Illumina MiSeq. Using fastp at Q25 and MiXCR, TCRdb reprocessed the public reads and kept productive beta chains. Rows with a matching CDR3 protein are joined into one entry that keeps the most common DNA and genes. The table for this sample lists about 680,000 distinct CDR3 sequences; approximately 14% of them were counted only once. About 3.6% of the sample is in the top ten clones. CDR1 is given as GTSNPN and CDR2 as SVGIG, both from the germline V gene (reference sequence). The CDR3 goes from the cysteine to the phenylalanine over 13 residues. Only the CDR3 DNA is retained, 39 bases long and in frame from the first base. V sheds 3 bases and J sheds 11 bases, leaving 17 bases between their ends. As to this clonotype: No cognate antigen has been identified for it. Qualities for individual bases were not recorded, and no much larger clone is one base off.

This sequence uses TRBV30 and TRBJ2-1; a confident D gene designation cannot be given. The sequence came from a female donor in good health, serving as a healthy control. The sequencing sample was made of memory CD4+ T cells from blood. The sequenced DNA: TGTGCCTGGAGCGCAGGACGGCTCCCCCAGCAGTTCTTC. Translated, it reads CAWSAGRLPQQFF.